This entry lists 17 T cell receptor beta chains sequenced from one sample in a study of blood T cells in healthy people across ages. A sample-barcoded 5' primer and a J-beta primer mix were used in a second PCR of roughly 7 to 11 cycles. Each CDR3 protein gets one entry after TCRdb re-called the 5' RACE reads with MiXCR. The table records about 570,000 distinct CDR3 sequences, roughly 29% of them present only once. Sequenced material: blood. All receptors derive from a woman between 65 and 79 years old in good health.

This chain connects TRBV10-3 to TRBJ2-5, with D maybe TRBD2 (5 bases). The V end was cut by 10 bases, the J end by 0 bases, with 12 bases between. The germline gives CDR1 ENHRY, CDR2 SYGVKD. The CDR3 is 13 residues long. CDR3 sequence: CANGVTYQETQYF. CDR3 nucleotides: TGTGCCAACGGGGTCACGTACCAAGAGACCCAGTACTTC.

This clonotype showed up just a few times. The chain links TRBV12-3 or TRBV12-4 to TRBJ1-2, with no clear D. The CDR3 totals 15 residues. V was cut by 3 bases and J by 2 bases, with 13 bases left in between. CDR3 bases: TGTGCCAGCAGTTTCCCCGTCCCGGTAAACTATGGCTACACCTTC. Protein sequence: CASSFPVPVNYGYTF.

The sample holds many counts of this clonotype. CDR3 sequence (DNA): TGCGCCAGCAGCCAAGAGGGACAGAACTACAATGAGCAGTTCTTC. Its protein product is CASSQEGQNYNEQFF. The chain couples TRBV4-3 to TRBJ2-1, with 7 bases identical to TRBD1. The CDR3 contains 15 residues. V was clipped by 0 bases and J by 3 bases; unmatched bases: 2. CDR1 and CDR2 from the germline V gene are LGHNA and YSLEER.

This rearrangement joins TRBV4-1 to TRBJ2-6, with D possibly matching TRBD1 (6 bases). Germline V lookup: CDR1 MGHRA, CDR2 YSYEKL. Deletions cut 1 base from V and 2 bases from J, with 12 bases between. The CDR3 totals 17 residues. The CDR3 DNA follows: TGCGCCAGCAGCCAAGTACGAACAGGGACTGGGGCCAACGTCCTGACTTTC. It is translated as CASSQVRTGTGANVLTF.

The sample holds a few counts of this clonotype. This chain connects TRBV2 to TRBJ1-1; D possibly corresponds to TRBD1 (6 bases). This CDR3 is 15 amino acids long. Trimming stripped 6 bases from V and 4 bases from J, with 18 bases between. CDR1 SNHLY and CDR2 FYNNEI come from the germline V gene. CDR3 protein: CASRTRGGGSTEAFF. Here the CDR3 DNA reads TGTGCCAGCAGGACCCGAGGGGGGGGTAGCACTGAAGCTTTCTTT.

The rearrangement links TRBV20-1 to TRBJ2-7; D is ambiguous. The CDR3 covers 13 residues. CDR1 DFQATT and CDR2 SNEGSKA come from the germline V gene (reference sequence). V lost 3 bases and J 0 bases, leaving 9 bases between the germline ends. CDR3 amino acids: CSASSPSSYEQYF. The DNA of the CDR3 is TGCAGTGCTAGTTCCCCGAGCTCCTACGAGCAGTACTTC.

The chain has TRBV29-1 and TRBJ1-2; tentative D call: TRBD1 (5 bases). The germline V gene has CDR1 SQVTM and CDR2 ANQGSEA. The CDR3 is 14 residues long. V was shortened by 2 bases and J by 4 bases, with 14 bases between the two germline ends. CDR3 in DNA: TGCAGCGTTGAAATCGGGGCCGAGGGCTATGGCTACACCTTC. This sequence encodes CSVEIGAEGYGYTF.

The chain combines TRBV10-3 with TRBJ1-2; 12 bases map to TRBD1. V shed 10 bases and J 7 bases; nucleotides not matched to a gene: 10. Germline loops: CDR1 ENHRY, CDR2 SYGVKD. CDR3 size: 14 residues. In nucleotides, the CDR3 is TGTGCCACCATGCACGGGACAGGGGGCTCTGGCTACACCTTC. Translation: CATMHGTGGSGYTF.

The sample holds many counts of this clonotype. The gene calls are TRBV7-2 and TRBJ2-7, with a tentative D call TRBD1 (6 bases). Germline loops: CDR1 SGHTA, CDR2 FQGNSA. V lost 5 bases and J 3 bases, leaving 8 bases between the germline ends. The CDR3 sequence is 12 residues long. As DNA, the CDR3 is TGTGCCAGCAGCACACAGGGCTACGAGCAGTACTTC. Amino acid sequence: CASSTQGYEQYF.

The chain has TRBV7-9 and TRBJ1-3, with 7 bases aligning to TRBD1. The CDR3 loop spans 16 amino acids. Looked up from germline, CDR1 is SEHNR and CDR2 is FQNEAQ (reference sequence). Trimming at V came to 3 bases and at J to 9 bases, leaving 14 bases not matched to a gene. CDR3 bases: TGTGCCAGCAGCTTTTTCGGACAGGACCGCGCTATCACCATATATTTT. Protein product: CASSFFGQDRAITIYF. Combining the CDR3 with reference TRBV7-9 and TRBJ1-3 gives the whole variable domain DTGVSQNPRHKITKRGQNVTFRCDPISEHNRLYWYRQTLGQGPEFLTYFQNEAQLEKSRLLSDRFSAERPKGSFSTLEIQRTEQGDSAMYLCASSFFGQDRAITIYFGEGSWLTVV.

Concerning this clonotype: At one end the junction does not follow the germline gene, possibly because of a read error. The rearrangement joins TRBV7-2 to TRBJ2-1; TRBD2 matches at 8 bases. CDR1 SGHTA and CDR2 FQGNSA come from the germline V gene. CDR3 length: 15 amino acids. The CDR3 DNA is TGTGCCATCAGCTTAGATAGCGGGGAGTACAATGAGCAGTTCTTC. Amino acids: CAISLDSGEYNEQFF.

The CDR3 DNA sequence: TGTGCCAGCTCACCCAGACAGGGTACCTACAATGAGCAGTTCTTC. Protein sequence: CASSPRQGTYNEQFF. The genes are TRBV18 and TRBJ2-1, with 7 bases aligning to TRBD1. Germline V gene lookup returns CDR1 KGHSH and CDR2 LQKENI. CDR3 length: 15 residues. The ends lost 3 bases at V and 2 bases at J; junction bases unmatched: 4.

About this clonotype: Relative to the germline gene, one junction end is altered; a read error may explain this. Written as DNA, the CDR3 is TGTGCCAGTAGCTTCGCAATTCAGGAGACCCAGTACTTC. Protein: CASSFAIQETQYF. J is TRBJ2-5 and V is TRBV7-2; unclear D gene. The CDR3 totals 13 residues. CDR1 SGHTA and CDR2 FQGNSA come from the germline V gene.

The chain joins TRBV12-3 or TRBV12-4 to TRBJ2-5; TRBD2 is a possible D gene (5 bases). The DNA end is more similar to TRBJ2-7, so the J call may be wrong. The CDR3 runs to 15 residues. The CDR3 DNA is TGTGCCAGCAGTTTAAAAAGTGAGGGCCCCCACGAGCAGTACTTC. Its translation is CASSLKSEGPHEQYF.

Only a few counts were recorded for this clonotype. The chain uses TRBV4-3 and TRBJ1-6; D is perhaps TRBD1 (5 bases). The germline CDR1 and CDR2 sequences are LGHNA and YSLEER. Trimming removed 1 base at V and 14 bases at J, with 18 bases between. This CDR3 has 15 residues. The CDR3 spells CASSQATGGGKALHF. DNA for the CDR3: TGCGCCAGCAGCCAAGCTACAGGTGGGGGGAAGGCCCTCCACTTT.

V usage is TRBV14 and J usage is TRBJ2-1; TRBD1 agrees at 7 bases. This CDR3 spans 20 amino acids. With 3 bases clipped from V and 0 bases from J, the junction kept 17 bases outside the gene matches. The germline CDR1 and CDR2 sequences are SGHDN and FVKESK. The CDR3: CASSHPIDRDSYISYNEQFF. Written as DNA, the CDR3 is TGTGCCAGCAGCCACCCTATTGACCGGGACAGTTACATCTCCTACAATGAGCAGTTCTTC.

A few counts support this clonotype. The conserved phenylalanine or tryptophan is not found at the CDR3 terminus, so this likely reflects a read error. The CDR3 coding sequence is TGCGCCAGCAGCCAAGATCGGGGGGATCAGCCCCAGCATCTT. This translates into CASSQDRGDQPQHL. The chain uses TRBV4-1 and TRBJ1-5, with D perhaps matching TRBD1 (5 bases). Per germline, CDR1 MGHRA and CDR2 YSYEKL. CDR3 size: 14 residues. V was trimmed by 0 bases and J by 5 bases, leaving 8 bases between them.